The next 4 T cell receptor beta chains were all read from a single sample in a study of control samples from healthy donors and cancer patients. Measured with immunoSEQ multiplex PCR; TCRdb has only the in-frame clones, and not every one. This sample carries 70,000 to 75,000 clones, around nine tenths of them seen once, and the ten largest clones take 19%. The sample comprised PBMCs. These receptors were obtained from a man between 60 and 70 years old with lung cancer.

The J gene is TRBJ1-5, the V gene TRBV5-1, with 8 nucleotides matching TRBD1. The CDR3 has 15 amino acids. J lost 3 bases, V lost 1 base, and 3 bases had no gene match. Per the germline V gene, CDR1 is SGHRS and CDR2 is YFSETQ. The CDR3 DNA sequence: TGCGCCAGCAGCTTGACAGGGGGAATCAATCAGCCCCAGCATTTT. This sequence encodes CASSLTGGINQPQHF. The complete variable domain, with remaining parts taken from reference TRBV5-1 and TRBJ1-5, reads KAGVTQTPRYLIKTRGQQVTLSCSPISGHRSVSWYQQTPGQGLQFLFEYFSETQRNKGNFPGRFSGRQFSNSRSEMNVSTLELGDSALYLCASSLTGGINQPQHFGDGTRLSIL.

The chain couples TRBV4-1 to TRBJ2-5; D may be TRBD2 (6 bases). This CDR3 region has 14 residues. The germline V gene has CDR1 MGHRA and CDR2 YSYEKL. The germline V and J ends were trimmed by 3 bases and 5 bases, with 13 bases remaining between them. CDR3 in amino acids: CASSQTRAGETQYF. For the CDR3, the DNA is TGCGCCAGCAGCCAGACGAGGGCGGGGGAGACCCAGTACTTC.

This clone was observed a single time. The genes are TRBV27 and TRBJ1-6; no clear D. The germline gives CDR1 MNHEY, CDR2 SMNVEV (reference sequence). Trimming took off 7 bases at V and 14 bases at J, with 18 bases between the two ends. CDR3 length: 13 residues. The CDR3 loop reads CASTPAERTTLHF. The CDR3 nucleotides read TGTGCCAGCACCCCTGCGGAGCGGACCACCCTCCACTTT.

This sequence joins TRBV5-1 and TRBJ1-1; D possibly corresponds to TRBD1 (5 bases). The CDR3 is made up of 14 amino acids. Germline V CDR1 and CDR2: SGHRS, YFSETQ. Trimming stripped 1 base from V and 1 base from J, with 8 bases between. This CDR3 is CASSLIQGNTEAFF. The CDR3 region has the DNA TGCGCCAGCAGCTTGATCCAGGGGAACACTGAAGCTTTCTTT. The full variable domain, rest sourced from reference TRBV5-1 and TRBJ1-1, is KAGVTQTPRYLIKTRGQQVTLSCSPISGHRSVSWYQQTPGQGLQFLFEYFSETQRNKGNFPGRFSGRQFSNSRSEMNVSTLELGDSALYLCASSLIQGNTEAFFGQGTRLTVV.